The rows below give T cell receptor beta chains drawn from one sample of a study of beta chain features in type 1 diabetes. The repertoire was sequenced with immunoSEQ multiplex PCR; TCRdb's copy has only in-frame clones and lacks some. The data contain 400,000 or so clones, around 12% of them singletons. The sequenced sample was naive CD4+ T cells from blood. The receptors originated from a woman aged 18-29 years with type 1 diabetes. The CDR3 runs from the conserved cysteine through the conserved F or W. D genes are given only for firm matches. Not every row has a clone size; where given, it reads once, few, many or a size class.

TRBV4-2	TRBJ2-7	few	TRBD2	TGTGCCAGGCTGAATAGCGGGAGGAGGCCCTACTACGAGCAGTACTTC	CARLNSGRRPYYEQYF
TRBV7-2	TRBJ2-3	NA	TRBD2	TGTGCCAGCAGCTTCGCTAGCGGGGTCGGAGATACGCAGTATTTT	CASSFASGVGDTQYF
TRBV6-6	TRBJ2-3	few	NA	TGTGCCAGCAGTAACCCGGGGGTCACAGATACGCAGTATTTT	CASSNPGVTDTQYF
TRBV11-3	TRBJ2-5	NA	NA	TGTGCCAGCAGCTTAGATGGCGAGACCCAGTACTTC	CASSLDGETQYF
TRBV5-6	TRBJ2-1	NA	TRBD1	TGTGCCAGCAGCTTTCGGCGACAGGGGATCTTC	CASSFRRQGIF
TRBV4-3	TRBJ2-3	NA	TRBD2	TGCGCCAGCAGCCAAGACCCGGGGGGTATCACAGATACGCAGTATTTT	CASSQDPGGITDTQYF
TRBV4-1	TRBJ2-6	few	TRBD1	TGCGCCAGCAGCCAACCCGGACAGGGGAGAGCGAACGTCCTGACTTTC	CASSQPGQGRANVLTF
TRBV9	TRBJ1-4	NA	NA	TGTGCCAGCAGCGTCTCCGTCGACAGTGGCGAAAAACTGTTTTTT	CASSVSVDSGEKLFF
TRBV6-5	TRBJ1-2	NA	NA	TGTGCCAGCAGTTACTCGATCCGTAACAGCTATGGCTACACCTTC	CASSYSIRNSYGYTF
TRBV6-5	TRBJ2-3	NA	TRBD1	TGTGCCAGCAGTACGACAGGGGGCGGAAAATATTTT	CASSTTGGGKYF
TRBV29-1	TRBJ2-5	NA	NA	TGCAGCGCTGGACACCTGCAAGAGACCCAGTACTTC	CSAGHLQETQYF
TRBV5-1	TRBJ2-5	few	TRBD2	TGCGCCAGCCGACCGGCTAGCGGGAGCAGTGAGACCCAGTACTTC	CASRPASGSSETQYF
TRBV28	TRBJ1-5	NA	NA	TGTGCCAGCAGGCCAACAGGGAGCGGACAGCCCCAGCATTTT	CASRPTGSGQPQHF
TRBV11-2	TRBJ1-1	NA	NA	TGTGCCAGCAGCCCGACAGTGGCGAACACTGAAGCTTTCTTT	CASSPTVANTEAFF
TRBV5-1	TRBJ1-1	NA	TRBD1	TGCGCCAGCAGGTTGACAGGGGGCACTGAAGCTTTCTTT	CASRLTGGTEAFF
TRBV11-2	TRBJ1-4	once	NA	TGTGCCAGCAGCTTCGGGCGGCGGGCTAATGAAAAACTGTTTTTT	CASSFGRRANEKLFF
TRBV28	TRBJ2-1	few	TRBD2	TGTGCCAGCGGGCGGAGACTAGCAAGAATCGATGAGCAGTTCTTC	CASGRRLARIDEQFF
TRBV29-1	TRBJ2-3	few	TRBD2	TGCAGCGCAGGACTAGCGGGGGGGCGTGATACGCAGTATTTT	CSAGLAGGRDTQYF
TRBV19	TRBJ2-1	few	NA	TGTGCCAGTAGTATCGTCACGGGTGGATACAATGAGCAGTTCTTC	CASSIVTGGYNEQFF
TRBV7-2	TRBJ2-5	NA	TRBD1	TGTGCCAGCAGCCCTTGGACAGGGCAAGAGACCCAGTACTTC	CASSPWTGQETQYF
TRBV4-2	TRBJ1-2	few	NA	TGTGCCAGCAGCCAAGATGTTACAGGAGCATATTATGGCTACACCTTC	CASSQDVTGAYYGYTF
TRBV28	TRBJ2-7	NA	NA	TGTGCCAGCAGTACACCACCGCTCTCCTACGAGCAGTACTTC	CASSTPPLSYEQYF